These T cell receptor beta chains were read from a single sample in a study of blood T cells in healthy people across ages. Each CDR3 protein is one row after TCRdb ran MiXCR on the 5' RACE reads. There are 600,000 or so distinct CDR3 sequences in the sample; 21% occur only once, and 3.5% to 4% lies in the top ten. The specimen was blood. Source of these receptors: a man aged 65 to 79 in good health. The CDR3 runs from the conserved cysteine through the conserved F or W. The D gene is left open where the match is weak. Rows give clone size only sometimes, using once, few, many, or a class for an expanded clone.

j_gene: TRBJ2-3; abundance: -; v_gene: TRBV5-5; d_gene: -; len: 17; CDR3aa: CASSFSATSTRTDAQYF; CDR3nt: TGTGCCAGCAGCTTTAGTGCCACTAGTACCCGCACAGATGCGCAGTATTTT
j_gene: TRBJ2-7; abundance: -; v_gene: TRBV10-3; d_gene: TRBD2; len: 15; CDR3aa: CAISAGTSGSHEQYF; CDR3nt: TGTGCCATCAGTGCCGGGACTAGCGGGAGTCACGAGCAGTACTTC
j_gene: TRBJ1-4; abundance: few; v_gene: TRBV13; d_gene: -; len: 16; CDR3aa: CASSSTGWGTNEKLFF; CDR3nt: TGTGCCAGCAGCTCCACAGGGTGGGGAACTAATGAAAAACTGTTTTTT
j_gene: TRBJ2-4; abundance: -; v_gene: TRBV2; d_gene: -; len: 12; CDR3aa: CASRSRVNIQYF; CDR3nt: TGTGCCAGCAGGAGCAGGGTCAACATTCAGTACTTC
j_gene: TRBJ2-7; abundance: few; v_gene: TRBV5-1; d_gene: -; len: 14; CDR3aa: CASSLGRFLDEQYF; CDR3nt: TGCGCCAGCAGCTTGGGGCGGTTCTTGGACGAGCAGTACTTC
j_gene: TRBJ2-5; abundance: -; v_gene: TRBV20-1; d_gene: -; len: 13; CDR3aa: CSVYRDTQETQYF; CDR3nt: TGCAGTGTTTACCGGGACACCCAAGAGACCCAGTACTTC
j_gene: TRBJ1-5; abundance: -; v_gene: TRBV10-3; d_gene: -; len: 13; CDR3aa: CAISPRGDQPQHF; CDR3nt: TGTGCCATCAGTCCTCGCGGGGATCAGCCCCAGCATTTT
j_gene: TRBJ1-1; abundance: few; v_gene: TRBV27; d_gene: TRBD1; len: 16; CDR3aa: CASSFRGQGAMTEAFF; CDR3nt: TGTGCCAGCAGTTTCAGGGGACAGGGGGCGATGACTGAAGCTTTCTTT
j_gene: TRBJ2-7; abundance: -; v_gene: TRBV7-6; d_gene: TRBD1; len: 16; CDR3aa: CASSLNLRGPSYEQYF; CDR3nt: TGTGCCAGCAGCTTAAATCTTAGGGGGCCATCCTACGAGCAGTACTTC
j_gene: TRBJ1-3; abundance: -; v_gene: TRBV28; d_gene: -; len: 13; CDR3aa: CASCPGSGNTIYF; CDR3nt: TGTGCCAGCTGCCCGGGGAGCGGAAACACCATATATTTT
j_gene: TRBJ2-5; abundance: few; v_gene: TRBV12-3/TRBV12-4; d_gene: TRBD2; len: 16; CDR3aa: CASSSGGGSFKETQYF; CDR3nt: TGTGCCAGCAGCAGTGGAGGCGGGAGTTTCAAAGAGACCCAGTACTTC
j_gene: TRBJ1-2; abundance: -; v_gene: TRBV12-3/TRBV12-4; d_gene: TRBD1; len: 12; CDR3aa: CASNRDRILPHF; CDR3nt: TGTGCCAGCAATCGGGACAGGATCCTCCCTCACTTC
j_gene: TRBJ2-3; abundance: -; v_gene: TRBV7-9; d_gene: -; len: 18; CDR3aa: CASSSRIGRTHDTDTQYF; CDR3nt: TGTGCCAGCAGCTCGAGAATAGGACGGACCCACGACACAGATACGCAGTATTTT
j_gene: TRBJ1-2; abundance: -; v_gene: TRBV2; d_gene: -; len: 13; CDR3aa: CASSKQVNYGYTF; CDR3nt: TGTGCCAGCAGTAAACAGGTGAACTATGGCTACACCTTC
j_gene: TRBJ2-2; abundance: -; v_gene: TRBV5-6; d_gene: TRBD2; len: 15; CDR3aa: CASSLAASGAGELFF; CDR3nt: TGTGCCAGCAGCTTGGCCGCAAGCGGGGCCGGGGAGCTGTTTTTT
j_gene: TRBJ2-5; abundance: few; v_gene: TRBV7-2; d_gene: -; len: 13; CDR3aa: CASSLASARTQYF; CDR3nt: TGTGCCAGCAGCCTGGCTAGTGCGAGGACCCAGTACTTC
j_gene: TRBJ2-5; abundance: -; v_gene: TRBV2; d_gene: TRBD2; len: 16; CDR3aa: CASTEGLEGGVETQYF; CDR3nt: TGTGCCAGCACCGAGGGGCTAGAGGGAGGGGTGGAGACCCAGTACTTC
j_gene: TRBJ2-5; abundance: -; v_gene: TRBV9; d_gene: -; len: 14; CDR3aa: CASSVDQLGETQYF; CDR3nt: TGTGCCAGCAGCGTCGACCAGTTGGGGGAGACCCAGTACTTC